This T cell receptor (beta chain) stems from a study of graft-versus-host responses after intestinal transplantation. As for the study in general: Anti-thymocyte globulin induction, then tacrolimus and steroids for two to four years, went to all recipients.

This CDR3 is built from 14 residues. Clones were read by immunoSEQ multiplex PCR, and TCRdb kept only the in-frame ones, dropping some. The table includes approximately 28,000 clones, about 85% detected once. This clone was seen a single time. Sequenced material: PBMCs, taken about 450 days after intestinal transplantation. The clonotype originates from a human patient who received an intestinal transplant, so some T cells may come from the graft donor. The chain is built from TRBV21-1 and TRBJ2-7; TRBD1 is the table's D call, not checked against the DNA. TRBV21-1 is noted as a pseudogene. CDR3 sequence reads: CASSTRQGDYEQYF. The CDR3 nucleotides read TGTGCCAGCAGCACGCGACAGGGGGACTACGAGCAGTACTTC.